The rows below give T cell receptor beta chains drawn from one sample of a study of blood T cell repertoires in COVID-19. The assay was immunoSEQ multiplex PCR, and TCRdb's table has in-frame clones only and misses some. The sample shows roughly 300,000 clones, approximately 90% of them seen only once. Sequencing used peripheral blood. The receptors were sampled from a woman aged 25 to 39 with COVID-19, enrolled during active disease. The CDR3 runs from the conserved cysteine through the conserved F or W. A D gene is named only where the DNA matches it firmly. Not every row has a clone size; where given, it reads once, few, many or a size class.

size: .
V: TRBV24-1
J: TRBJ1-1
D: TRBD1
CDR3: CATSDLQGVNTEAFF
DNA: TGTGCCACCAGTGACCTACAGGGGGTGAACACTGAAGCTTTCTTT

size: .
V: TRBV5-6
J: TRBJ2-1
D: .
CDR3: CASSLGPDLYNEQFF
DNA: TGTGCCAGCAGCTTGGGCCCGGACTTGTACAATGAGCAGTTCTTC

size: .
V: TRBV19
J: TRBJ1-2
D: .
CDR3: CASSMGGDYGYTF
DNA: TGTGCCAGTAGTATGGGAGGGGACTATGGCTACACCTTC

size: few
V: TRBV27
J: TRBJ1-2
D: TRBD1
CDR3: CASSFRGQANYGYTF
DNA: TGTGCCAGCAGTTTCAGGGGGCAAGCTAACTATGGCTACACCTTC

size: .
V: TRBV19
J: TRBJ1-5
D: .
CDR3: CASRQGPSNQPQHF
DNA: TGTGCCAGCAGACAAGGCCCTAGCAATCAGCCCCAGCATTTT

size: .
V: TRBV7-9
J: TRBJ2-7
D: TRBD1
CDR3: CASSYGTAYEQYF
DNA: TGTGCCAGCAGTTACGGGACAGCCTACGAGCAGTACTTC

size: .
V: TRBV19
J: TRBJ2-2
D: .
CDR3: CASRDTAGGELFF
DNA: TGTGCCAGTAGAGACACGGCCGGCGGGGAGCTGTTTTTT

size: .
V: TRBV29-1
J: TRBJ1-2
D: .
CDR3: CSALILQDGYGYTF
DNA: TGCAGCGCCCTGATTTTACAGGACGGCTATGGCTACACCTTC

size: .
V: TRBV11-1
J: TRBJ1-1
D: .
CDR3: CASSLGSNTEAFF
DNA: TGTGCCAGCAGCTTAGGCAGTAACACTGAAGCTTTCTTT

size: .
V: TRBV28
J: TRBJ2-7
D: TRBD2
CDR3: CASGITSGKVEQYF
DNA: TGTGCCAGCGGGATTACTAGCGGGAAGGTCGAGCAGTACTTC

size: .
V: TRBV6-2/TRBV6-3
J: TRBJ2-5
D: .
CDR3: CASSYTTEGETQYF
DNA: TGTGCCAGCAGTTACACCACGGAGGGAGAGACCCAGTACTTC